The 10 T cell receptor beta chains reported below all come from one sample, sequenced in a study of blood T cell repertoires in COVID-19. Repertoires were generated with immunoSEQ multiplex PCR, while TCRdb's copy carries only in-frame clones and drops some. This table has under 450,000 clones, 70% to 90% appearing once. The specimen sequenced was PBMCs or T cells enriched from blood (not recorded which). These receptors originate from a young man who had recovered from COVID-19.

Notes on this clone: It is unclear where the CDR3 begins or ends on the DNA, so no DNA is shown, and the CDR3 is as TCRdb lists it. V and J are TRBV12-3 or TRBV12-4 and TRBJ2-7; TRBD1, the table's D call, was not compared with the DNA. The CDR3 length equals 13 residues, ends included. CDR3 sequence reads: CASSFGVGTGARF.

This clone has only a few counts. The CDR3 region is CASSRSGTLEKPQHF. In nucleotides, the CDR3 is TGTGCCAGTAGTCGGTCCGGGACACTTGAGAAGCCCCAGCATTTT. The chain has TRBV19 and TRBJ1-5; possible D gene TRBD1, 6 bases. Deletions cut 5 bases from V and 8 bases from J, with 19 bases between. The germline CDR1 and CDR2 sequences are LNHDA and SQIVND (reference sequence). This CDR3 region has 15 residues.

V usage is TRBV4-1 and J usage is TRBJ1-1; tentative D call: TRBD1 (5 bases). Trimming took 1 base from V and 6 from J, leaving 9 bases between them. The CDR3 has 13 amino acids. Germline V gene data show CDR1 as MGHRA and CDR2 as YSYEKL. The chain's CDR3 is CASSQAGLAEAFF. The DNA of the CDR3 is TGCGCCAGCAGCCAAGCAGGGTTGGCTGAAGCTTTCTTT.

The genes are TRBV18 and TRBJ2-3; tentative D call: TRBD2 (7 bases). The CDR3 runs 16 residues. V dropped 0 bases and J dropped 5 bases, with 15 bases sitting between them. Germline lookup yields CDR1 KGHSH and CDR2 LQKENI. The CDR3 DNA is TGTGCCAGCTCACCACCGGGGCGGGGGCTCGGAGATACGCAGTATTTT. Its protein is CASSPPGRGLGDTQYF.

This sequence joins TRBV7-2 and TRBJ2-3, with TRBD1 identical over 7 bases. Germline trimming cut 4 bases from V and 0 bases from J; bases unmatched to any gene: 7. The CDR3 length is 16 residues. Germline CDR1 SGHTA, CDR2 FQGNSA. In DNA, the CDR3 is TGTGCCAGCAGCTCAGTTACAGGGGCGAGCACAGATACGCAGTATTTT. Protein sequence: CASSSVTGASTDTQYF.

V usage is TRBV6-2 or TRBV6-3 and J usage is TRBJ2-3, with D perhaps TRBD2 (7 bases). Trimming took 2 bases from V and 2 from J, leaving 14 bases between them. Germline CDR1 reads MNHEY; CDR2 reads SVGEGT. The CDR3 is 16 amino acids. CDR3 sequence (DNA): TGTGCCAGCAGTTACCTGGGGGGGGCACCCACAGATACGCAGTATTTT. Translated, it gives CASSYLGGAPTDTQYF.

The chain couples TRBV27 to TRBJ1-2; D is ambiguous. The CDR3 loop spans 15 amino acids. Germline values: CDR1 MNHEY, CDR2 SMNVEV (reference sequence). V was cut by 1 base and J by 6 bases, with 15 bases left in between. CDR3 sequence reads: CASSLYMDLRDGYTF. As DNA, the CDR3 is TGTGCCAGCAGTTTATATATGGACTTAAGGGATGGCTACACCTTC.

This sequence joins TRBV3-1 (or the pseudogene TRBV3-2) and TRBJ2-7, with a possible D match to TRBD2 (7 bases). Germline values: CDR1 LGHDT, CDR2 YNNKEL (reference sequence). The CDR3 spans 15 residues. V was clipped by 1 base and J by 7 bases, with 17 bases between them. The CDR3 protein is CASSQGLGGLGEQYF. The CDR3, as DNA: TGTGCCAGCAGCCAAGGCTTGGGGGGGCTGGGGGAGCAGTACTTC.

This chain connects TRBV10-3 to TRBJ1-1, with unresolved D. Trimming cost V 5 bases and J 3 bases, with 4 bases left between them. Germline V gives CDR1 ENHRY, CDR2 SYGVKD. The CDR3 has 11 amino acids. The DNA for the CDR3 is TGTGCCATCAGTCGGGACACTGAAGCTTTCTTT. Residues: CAISRDTEAFF.

V and J are TRBV6-5 and TRBJ1-2; tentatively, D is TRBD1 (5 bases). CDR1 MNHEY and CDR2 SVGAGI come from the germline V gene. Trimming left V 6 bases short and J 7 bases short, with 18 bases between. The CDR3 sequence is 14 residues long. CDR3 sequence: CASRTTGALGGYTF. In DNA form, the CDR3 reads TGTGCCAGCAGGACCACAGGAGCCCTCGGTGGCTACACCTTC.